This is a list of T cell receptor beta chains from one sample in a study of OX40 agonist ivuxolimab in advanced cancers. Data came from immunoSEQ multiplex PCR; TCRdb stores just in-frame clones and leaves some out. The sample includes about 100,000 clones, 80% to 95% of them seen just once. Sequencing used CD4+ or CD8+ T cells sorted from blood, obtained in a trial of the OX40 agonist ivuxolimab. The receptors here all came from an adult with an advanced solid tumor such as melanoma, head and neck, liver or kidney cancer. Both conserved end residues are part of each CDR3. The order of the fields is clone size, J gene, D gene, V gene, CDR3 DNA, CDR3 protein. A D gene is named only where the DNA matches it firmly. Only part of the rows carry a size: once, few, many, or a class if the clone is expanded.

NA | TRBJ1-3 | NA | TRBV5-1 | TGCGCCAGCAGTGAACAGGGCGTAGCGACTGGAAACACCATATATTTT | CASSEQGVATGNTIYF
NA | TRBJ2-2 | NA | TRBV2 | TGTGCCAGCACCCGGGGGCTACTCACCGGGGAGCTGTTTTTT | CASTRGLLTGELFF
NA | TRBJ1-2 | TRBD1 | TRBV23-1 | TGCGCCAGCAGTTTAGAGCATACCGCGGGACAGCTTTTCTATGGCTACACCTTC | CASSLEHTAGQLFYGYTF
NA | TRBJ2-5 | NA | TRBV5-6 | TGTGCCAGCAGCTTAAAGGGGGGGTACGAGACCCAGTACTTC | CASSLKGGYETQYF
NA | TRBJ1-1 | NA | TRBV30 | TGTGCCTGGAGCAGACCTTTCAACACTGAAGCTTTCTTT | CAWSRPFNTEAFF
once | TRBJ2-1 | NA | TRBV11-1 | TGTGCCAGCAGCTTACGGCCCCGCAATGAGCAGTTCTTC | CASSLRPRNEQFF
NA | TRBJ2-1 | TRBD1 | TRBV18 | TGTGCCAGCTCATTACAGGGGTCCTACAATGAGCAGTTCTTC | CASSLQGSYNEQFF
NA | TRBJ2-7 | TRBD2 | TRBV19 | TGTGCCAGTAGTAAACACGGGACTAGCGGGAGTTCGTACGAGCAGTACTTC | CASSKHGTSGSSYEQYF
NA | TRBJ1-5 | NA | TRBV19 | TGTGCCAGTAGCATCTCAGGGATCGGTAGGAGCAATCAGCCCCAGCATTTT | CASSISGIGRSNQPQHF
NA | TRBJ1-5 | NA | TRBV2 | TGTGCCAGCAGTGATGGCAGGATAGATCAGCCCCAGCATTTT | CASSDGRIDQPQHF
NA | TRBJ2-6 | NA | TRBV18 | TGTGCCAGCTCACCCCCTCCTGGGGCCAACGTCCTGACTTTC | CASSPPPGANVLTF
NA | TRBJ1-2 | NA | TRBV4-3 | TGCGCCAGCAGCCAAGTGAAGGGGTATGGCTACACCTTC | CASSQVKGYGYTF
NA | TRBJ2-7 | TRBD2 | TRBV28 | TGTGCCAGCAGACCGGCGGGGGGCGACGAGCAGTACTTC | CASRPAGGDEQYF
once | TRBJ1-1 | NA | TRBV12-5 | TGTGCTAGTGGTCCCGTGGGGGGAAGGACTGAAGCTTTCTTT | CASGPVGGRTEAFF